Here is one T cell receptor (beta chain) with its context. The data originate from a study of blood T cell repertoires in COVID-19. For the study at large: COVID-19 samples from acute and convalescent phases originated in the United States, Italy and Spain. In each case, the material was cDNA or gDNA derived from T cells, B-cell-depleted T cells, or PBMCs.

Per germline, CDR1 MGHDK and CDR2 SYGVNS. The CDR3 sequence is 14 residues long. The trim removed 8 bases at V and 0 bases at J, leaving 5 bases unmatched. Authors' data handling: Amplifying reference gene primers gave estimates of nucleated cell counts. Measured with immunoSEQ multiplex PCR; TCRdb has only the in-frame clones, and not every one. That table supplies the V and J calls and clone size; D and trimming were determined from the DNA. The table lists 150,000 to 200,000 clones, 70% to 90% of them singletons, with 2.5% to 3.5% in the top ten. This sequence was found in a man in his fifties or sixties with acute or convalescent COVID-19. The sequencing sample was made of peripheral blood. The chain joins TRBV25-1 to TRBJ2-7; 9 bases align to TRBD2. The CDR3 sequence is CASGLAGVSYEQYF. In nucleotides, the CDR3 is TGTGCCAGCGGTTTAGCGGGAGTCTCCTACGAGCAGTACTTC.